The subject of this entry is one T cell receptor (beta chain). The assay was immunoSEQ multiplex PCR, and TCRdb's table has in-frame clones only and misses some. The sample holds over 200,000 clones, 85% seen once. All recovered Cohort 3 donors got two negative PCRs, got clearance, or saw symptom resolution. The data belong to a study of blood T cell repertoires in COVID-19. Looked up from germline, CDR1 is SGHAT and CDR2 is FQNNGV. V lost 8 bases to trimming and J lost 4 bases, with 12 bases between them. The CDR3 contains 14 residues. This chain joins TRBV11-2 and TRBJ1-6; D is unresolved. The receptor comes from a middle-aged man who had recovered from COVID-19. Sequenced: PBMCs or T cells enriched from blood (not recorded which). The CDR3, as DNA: TGTGCCAGCTGCTACCAGAATTATAATTCACCCCTCCACTTT. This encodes CASCYQNYNSPLHF.